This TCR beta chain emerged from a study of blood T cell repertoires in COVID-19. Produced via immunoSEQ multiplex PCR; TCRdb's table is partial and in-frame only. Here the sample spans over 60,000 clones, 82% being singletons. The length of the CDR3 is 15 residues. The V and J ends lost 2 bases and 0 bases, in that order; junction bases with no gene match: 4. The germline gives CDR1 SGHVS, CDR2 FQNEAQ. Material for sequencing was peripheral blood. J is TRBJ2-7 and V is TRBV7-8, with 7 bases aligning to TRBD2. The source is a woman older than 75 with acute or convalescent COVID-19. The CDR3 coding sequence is TGTGCCAGCAGCTTAAGCGGGGCGCTCTCCTACGAGCAGTACTTC. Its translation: CASSLSGALSYEQYF. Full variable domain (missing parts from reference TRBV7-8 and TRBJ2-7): GAGVSQSPRYKVAKRGQDVALRCDPISGHVSLFWYQQALGQGPEFLTYFQNEAQLDKSGLPSDRFFAERPEGSVSTLKIQRTQQEDSAVYLCASSLSGALSYEQYFGPGTRLTVT.